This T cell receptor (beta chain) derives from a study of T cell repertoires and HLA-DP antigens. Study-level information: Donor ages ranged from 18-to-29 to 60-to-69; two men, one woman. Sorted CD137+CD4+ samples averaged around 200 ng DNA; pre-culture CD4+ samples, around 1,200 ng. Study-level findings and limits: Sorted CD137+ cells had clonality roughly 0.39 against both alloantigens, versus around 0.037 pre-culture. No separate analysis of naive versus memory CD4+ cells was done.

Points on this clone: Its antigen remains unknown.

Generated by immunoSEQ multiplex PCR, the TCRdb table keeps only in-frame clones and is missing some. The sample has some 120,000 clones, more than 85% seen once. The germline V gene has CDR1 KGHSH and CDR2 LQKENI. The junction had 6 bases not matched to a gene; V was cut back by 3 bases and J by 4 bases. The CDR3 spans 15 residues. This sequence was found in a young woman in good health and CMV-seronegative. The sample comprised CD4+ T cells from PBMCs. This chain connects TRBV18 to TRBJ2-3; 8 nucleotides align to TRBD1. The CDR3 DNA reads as TGTGCCAGCTCACCCGGACAGGGTCGGGCAGATACGCAGTATTTT. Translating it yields CASSPGQGRADTQYF.